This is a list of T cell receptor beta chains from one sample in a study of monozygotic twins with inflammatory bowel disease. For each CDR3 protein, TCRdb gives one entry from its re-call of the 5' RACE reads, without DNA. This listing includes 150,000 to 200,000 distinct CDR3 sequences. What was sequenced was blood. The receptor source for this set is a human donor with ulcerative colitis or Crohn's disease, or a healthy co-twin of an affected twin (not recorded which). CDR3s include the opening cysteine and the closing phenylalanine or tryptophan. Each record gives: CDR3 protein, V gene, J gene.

cdr3_aa: CASSYDRVSTDTQYF
v_call: TRBV18
j_call: TRBJ2-3

cdr3_aa: CASSRDPAYNEQFF
v_call: TRBV6-1
j_call: TRBJ2-1

cdr3_aa: CSARPDAAYEQYF
v_call: TRBV20-1
j_call: TRBJ2-7

cdr3_aa: CASSLSSRGSGTGELFF
v_call: TRBV7-7
j_call: TRBJ2-2

cdr3_aa: CATSIDRDNEKLFF
v_call: TRBV15
j_call: TRBJ1-4

cdr3_aa: CASSLWSGAYNEQFF
v_call: TRBV12-3/TRBV12-4
j_call: TRBJ2-1

cdr3_aa: CASRDGGDNEQFF
v_call: TRBV12-3/TRBV12-4
j_call: TRBJ2-1

cdr3_aa: CASRSTSMRGGNEQFF
v_call: TRBV4-1
j_call: TRBJ2-1

cdr3_aa: CSASKAGGNQPQHF
v_call: TRBV20-1
j_call: TRBJ1-5

cdr3_aa: CASSDRQGPTSDGYTF
v_call: TRBV5-1
j_call: TRBJ1-2

cdr3_aa: CASRDPKGELFF
v_call: TRBV5-1
j_call: TRBJ2-2

cdr3_aa: CAIRETYRELQPQHF
v_call: TRBV10-3
j_call: TRBJ1-5

cdr3_aa: CASSKTELYGYTF
v_call: TRBV12-3/TRBV12-4
j_call: TRBJ1-2

cdr3_aa: CASSLGASGATDTQYF
v_call: TRBV7-2
j_call: TRBJ2-3

cdr3_aa: CASSTDSLSSYEQYF
v_call: TRBV5-5
j_call: TRBJ2-7

cdr3_aa: CSALGQAYEQYF
v_call: TRBV20-1
j_call: TRBJ2-7

cdr3_aa: CASSASPSGRALTGELFF
v_call: TRBV11-1
j_call: TRBJ2-2